These T cell receptor beta chains were read from a single sample in a study of tumor-infiltrating lymphocytes in primary liver carcinoma. A single record per CDR3 protein comes from TCRdb applying MiXCR to the multiplex PCR reads. The table includes roughly 86,000 distinct CDR3 sequences, 65% to 70% detected once. The sample comprised tumor-adjacent normal liver tissue. All receptors come from a middle-aged man with primary liver carcinoma and hepatitis B virus infection. The CDR3 runs from the conserved cysteine through the conserved F or W. The D gene is left open where the match is weak. The size field is filled for only some rows; it gives once, few, many or a size class.

j_call d_call clone_size v_call cdr3_length cdr3_nt cdr3_aa
TRBJ2-1 TRBD2 many TRBV10-1 15 TGCGCCAGCAGTGAAATGACTAGCGGGAGCAATGAGCAGTTCTTC CASSEMTSGSNEQFF
TRBJ1-3 NA many TRBV6-6 12 TGTGCCAGCAGTTACGAGGGAAACACCATATATTTT CASSYEGNTIYF
TRBJ2-5 NA NA TRBV24-1 13 TGTGCCACCAGGGGGAGGAACCAAGAGACCCAGTACTTC CATRGRNQETQYF
TRBJ2-5 NA NA TRBV29-1 16 TGCAGTGTTGAAGGGGCGCCGACGGGACATCCAGAGACCCAGTACTTC CSVEGAPTGHPETQYF
TRBJ1-1 NA few TRBV7-9 14 TGTGCCAGCAGCTTCAGGGTTCTGAACACTGAAGCTTTCTTT CASSFRVLNTEAFF
TRBJ2-6 NA NA TRBV28 17 TGTGCCAGCAAAGGCAGGACGGGTAAATGGGGGGCCAACGTCCTGACTTTC CASKGRTGKWGANVLTF
TRBJ2-3 NA NA TRBV11-2 15 TGTGCCAGCAGCTTCCTTTACAGGGACTGGGATGCGCAGTATTTT CASSFLYRDWDAQYF
TRBJ2-7 NA NA TRBV12-3/TRBV12-4 13 TGTGCCAATTTTGTAGGGTCAGGGTATGAGCAGTACTTC CANFVGSGYEQYF
TRBJ2-5 NA NA TRBV5-4 14 TGTTCCAGCAGCTTGAGTGTCAGTTTGGAGATCCAGTACTTC CSSSLSVSLEIQYF
TRBJ2-3 TRBD2 NA TRBV6-4 15 TGTGCCACCAGTGAAGCTAGCGGGAGCACAGATACGCAGTATTTT CATSEASGSTDTQYF
TRBJ2-7 NA NA TRBV5-5 16 TGTGCCAGCAGCTTGGTTACAGTGGGCTTCAACTACGAGCAATACTTC CASSLVTVGFNYEQYF
TRBJ2-1 TRBD2 NA TRBV5-6 16 TGTACCAGCGGCTTTCGGGGACTAGCGTTCTACAATGAGCAGTTCTTC CTSGFRGLAFYNEQFF
TRBJ1-2 TRBD1 NA TRBV19 13 TGTGCCAGTAAGGGGAGGGGGCAAGACGGCTACACCTTC CASKGRGQDGYTF
TRBJ2-7 TRBD1 many TRBV6-5 14 TGTGCCAGCAGCGCGGACAGGGGGGACTACGAGCAGTACTTC CASSADRGDYEQYF
TRBJ1-5 NA NA TRBV19 15 TGTGCCAGTACCCCCGCAGGGGATAGCAATCAGCCCCAGCATTTT CASTPAGDSNQPQHF
TRBJ2-5 TRBD2 NA TRBV20-1 15 TGCAGTGCTAGAGATAGTAGCGGGGTCCAAGAGACCCAGTACTTC CSARDSSGVQETQYF